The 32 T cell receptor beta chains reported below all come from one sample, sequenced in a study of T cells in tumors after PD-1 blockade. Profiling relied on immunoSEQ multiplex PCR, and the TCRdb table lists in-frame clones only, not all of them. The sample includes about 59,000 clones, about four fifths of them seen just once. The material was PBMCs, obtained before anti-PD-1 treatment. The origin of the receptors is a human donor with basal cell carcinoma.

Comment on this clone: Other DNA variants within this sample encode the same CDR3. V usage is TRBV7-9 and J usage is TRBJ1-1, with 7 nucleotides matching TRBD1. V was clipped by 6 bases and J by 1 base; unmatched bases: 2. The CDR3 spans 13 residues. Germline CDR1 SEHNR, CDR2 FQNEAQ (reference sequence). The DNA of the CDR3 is TGTGCCAGCAGTCCAGGGGGGAACACTGAAGCTTTCTTT. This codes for CASSPGGNTEAFF. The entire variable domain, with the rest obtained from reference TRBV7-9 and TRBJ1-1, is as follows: DTGVSQNPRHKITKRGQNVTFRCDPISEHNRLYWYRQTLGQGPEFLTYFQNEAQLEKSRLLSDRFSAERPKGSFSTLEIQRTEQGDSAMYLCASSPGGNTEAFFGQGTRLTVV.

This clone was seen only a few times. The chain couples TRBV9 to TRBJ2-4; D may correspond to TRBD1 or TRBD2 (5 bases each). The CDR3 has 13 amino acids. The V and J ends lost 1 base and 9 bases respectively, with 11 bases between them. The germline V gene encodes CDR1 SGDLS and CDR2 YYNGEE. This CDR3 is CASSVSGDGIQYF. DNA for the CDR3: TGTGCCAGCAGCGTATCTGGGGACGGCATTCAGTACTTC.

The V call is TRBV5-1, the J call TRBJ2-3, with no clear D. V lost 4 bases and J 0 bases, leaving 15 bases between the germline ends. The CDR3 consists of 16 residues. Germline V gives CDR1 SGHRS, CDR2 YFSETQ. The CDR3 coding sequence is TGCGCCAGCAGCATACCCTTTGATACTAGCACAGATACGCAGTATTTT. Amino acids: CASSIPFDTSTDTQYF.

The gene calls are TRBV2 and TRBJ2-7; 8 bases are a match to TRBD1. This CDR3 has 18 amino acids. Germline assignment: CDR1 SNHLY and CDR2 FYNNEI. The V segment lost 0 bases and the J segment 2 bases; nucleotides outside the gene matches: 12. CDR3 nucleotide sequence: TGTGCCAGCAGTGAAGCGCTTCCCGGGACAGGAGAGACCTACGAGCAGTACTTC. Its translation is CASSEALPGTGETYEQYF.

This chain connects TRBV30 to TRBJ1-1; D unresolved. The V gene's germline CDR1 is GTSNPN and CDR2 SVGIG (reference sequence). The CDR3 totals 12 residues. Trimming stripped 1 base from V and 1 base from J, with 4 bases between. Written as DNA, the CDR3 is TGTGCCTGGAGTGCGGCGAACACTGAAGCTTTCTTT. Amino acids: CAWSAANTEAFF.

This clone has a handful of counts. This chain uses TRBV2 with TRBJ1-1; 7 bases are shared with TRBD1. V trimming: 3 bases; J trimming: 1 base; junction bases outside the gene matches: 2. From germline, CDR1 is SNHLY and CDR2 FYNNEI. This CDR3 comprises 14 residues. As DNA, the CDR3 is TGTGCCAGCAGTGAGGGACAGTGGAACACTGAAGCTTTCTTT. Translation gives CASSEGQWNTEAFF. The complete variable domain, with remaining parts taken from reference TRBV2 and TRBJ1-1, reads EPEVTQTPSHQVTQMGQEVILRCVPISNHLYFYWYRQILGQKVEFLVSFYNNEISEKSEIFDDQFSVERPDGSNFTLKIRSTKLEDSAMYFCASSEGQWNTEAFFGQGTRLTVV.

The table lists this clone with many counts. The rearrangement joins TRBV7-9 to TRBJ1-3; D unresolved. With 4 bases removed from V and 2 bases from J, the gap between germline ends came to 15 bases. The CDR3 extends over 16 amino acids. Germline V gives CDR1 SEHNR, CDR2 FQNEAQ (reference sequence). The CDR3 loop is CASSSGREGTGNTIYF. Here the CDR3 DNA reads TGTGCCAGCAGCTCCGGCCGGGAGGGTACTGGAAACACCATATATTTT.

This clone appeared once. The CDR3 reads CASSSGGAGSYEQYF. DNA of the CDR3: TGTGCCAGTAGTAGCGGGGGCGCCGGCTCCTACGAGCAGTACTTC. The chain carries TRBV19 and TRBJ2-7; possible D gene TRBD2, 7 bases. The CDR3 has 15 amino acids. The germline V and J ends were trimmed by 4 bases and 0 bases, with 13 bases remaining between them. Looked up from germline, CDR1 is LNHDA and CDR2 is SQIVND (reference sequence). Full variable domain (rest looked up from reference TRBV19 and TRBJ2-7): DGGITQSPKYLFRKEGQNVTLSCEQNLNHDAMYWYRQDPGQGLRLIYYSQIVNDFQKGDIAEGYSVSREKKESFPLTVTSAQKNPTAFYLCASSSGGAGSYEQYFGPGTRLTVT.

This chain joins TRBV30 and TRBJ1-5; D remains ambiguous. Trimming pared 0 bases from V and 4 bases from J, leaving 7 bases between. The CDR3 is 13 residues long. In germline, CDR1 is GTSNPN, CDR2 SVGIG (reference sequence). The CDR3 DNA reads TGTGCCTGGAGTGTGGGTGATAATCAGCCCCAGCATTTT. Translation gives CAWSVGDNQPQHF. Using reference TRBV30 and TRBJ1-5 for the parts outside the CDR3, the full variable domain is SQTIHQWPATLVQPVGSPLSLECTVEGTSNPNLYWYRQAAGRGLQLLFYSVGIGQISSEVPQNLSASRPQDRQFILSSKKLLLSDSGFYLCAWSVGDNQPQHFGDGTRLSIL.

The CDR3 DNA reads TGTGCCAGTGACCCATTCGTGACTAATGAAAAACTGTTTTTT. Amino acid sequence: CASDPFVTNEKLFF. V is TRBV2 and J is TRBJ1-4; no reliable D call. CDR1 is SNHLY and CDR2 is FYNNEI in the germline V gene. The CDR3 totals 14 residues. V was cut by 9 bases and J by 2 bases, with 13 bases left in between. The full variable domain, completed using reference TRBV2 and TRBJ1-4, is EPEVTQTPSHQVTQMGQEVILRCVPISNHLYFYWYRQILGQKVEFLVSFYNNEISEKSEIFDDQFSVERPDGSNFTLKIRSTKLEDSAMYFCASDPFVTNEKLFFGSGTQLSVL.

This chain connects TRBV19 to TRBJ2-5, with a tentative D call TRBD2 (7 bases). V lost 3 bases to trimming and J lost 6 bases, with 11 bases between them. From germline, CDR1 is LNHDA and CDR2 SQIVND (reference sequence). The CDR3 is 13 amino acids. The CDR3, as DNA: TGTGCCAGTAGTATTCGGGGGGCACAGACCCAGTACTTC. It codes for CASSIRGAQTQYF.

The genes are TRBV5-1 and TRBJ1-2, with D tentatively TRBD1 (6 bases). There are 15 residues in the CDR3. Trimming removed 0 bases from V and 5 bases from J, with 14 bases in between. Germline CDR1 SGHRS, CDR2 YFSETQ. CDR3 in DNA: TGCGCCAGCAGCTTGGAACAGGGACCGTTGTATGGCTACACCTTC. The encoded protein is CASSLEQGPLYGYTF. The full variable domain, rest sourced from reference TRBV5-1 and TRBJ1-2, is KAGVTQTPRYLIKTRGQQVTLSCSPISGHRSVSWYQQTPGQGLQFLFEYFSETQRNKGNFPGRFSGRQFSNSRSEMNVSTLELGDSALYLCASSLEQGPLYGYTFGSGTRLTVV.

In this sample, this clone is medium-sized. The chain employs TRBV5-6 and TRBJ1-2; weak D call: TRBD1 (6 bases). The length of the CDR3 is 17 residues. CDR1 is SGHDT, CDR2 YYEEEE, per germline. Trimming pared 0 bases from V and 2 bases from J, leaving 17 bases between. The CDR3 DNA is TGTGCCAGCAGCTTGGAGGGGGGACAAAGGGTGAACTATGGCTACACCTTC. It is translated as CASSLEGGQRVNYGYTF.

DNA of the CDR3: TGTGCCAGCAGCTTAGCGCGTACAGCGACCTCTGGAAACACCATATATTTT. Residues: CASSLARTATSGNTIYF. This chain links TRBV7-9 with TRBJ1-3, with D unresolved. This CDR3 has 17 amino acids. Trimming stripped 0 bases from V and 0 bases from J, with 12 bases between. Germline CDR1 and CDR2: SEHNR and FQNEAQ (reference sequence).

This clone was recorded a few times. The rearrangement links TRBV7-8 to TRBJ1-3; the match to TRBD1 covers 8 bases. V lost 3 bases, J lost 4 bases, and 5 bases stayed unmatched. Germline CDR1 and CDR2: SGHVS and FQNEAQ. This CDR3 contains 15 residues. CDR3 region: CASSFSTGAGNTIYF. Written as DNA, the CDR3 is TGTGCCAGCAGCTTTTCGACAGGGGCAGGAAACACCATATATTTT.

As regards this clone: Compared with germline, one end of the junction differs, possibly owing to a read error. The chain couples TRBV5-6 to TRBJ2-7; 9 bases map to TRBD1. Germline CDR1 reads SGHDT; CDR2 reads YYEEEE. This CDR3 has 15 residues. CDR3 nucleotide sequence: TGTGCCAGCAGCTATCGGGACAGGGACTCCCACGAGCAGTACTTC. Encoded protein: CASSYRDRDSHEQYF. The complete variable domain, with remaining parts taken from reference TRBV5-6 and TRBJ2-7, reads DAGVTQSPTHLIKTRGQQVTLRCSPKSGHDTVSWYQQALGQGPQFIFQYYEEEERQRGNFPDRFSGHQFPNYSSELNVNALLLGDSALYLCASSYRDRDSHEQYFGPGTRLTVT.

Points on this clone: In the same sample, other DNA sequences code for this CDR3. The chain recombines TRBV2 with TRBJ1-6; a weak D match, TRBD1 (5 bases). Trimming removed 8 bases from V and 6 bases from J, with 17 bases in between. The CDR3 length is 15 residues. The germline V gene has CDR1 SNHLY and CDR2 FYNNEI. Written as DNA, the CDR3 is TGTGCCAGCCGACTAGGACAAACCGTTAATTCACCCCTCCACTTT. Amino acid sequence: CASRLGQTVNSPLHF. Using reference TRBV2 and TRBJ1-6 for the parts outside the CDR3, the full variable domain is EPEVTQTPSHQVTQMGQEVILRCVPISNHLYFYWYRQILGQKVEFLVSFYNNEISEKSEIFDDQFSVERPDGSNFTLKIRSTKLEDSAMYFCASRLGQTVNSPLHFGNGTRLTVT.

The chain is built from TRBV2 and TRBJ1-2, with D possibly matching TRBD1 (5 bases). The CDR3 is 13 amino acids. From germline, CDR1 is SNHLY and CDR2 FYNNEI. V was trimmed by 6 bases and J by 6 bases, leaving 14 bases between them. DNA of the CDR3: TGTGCCAGCAGGGGGGGGATGACGGATGGCTACACCTTC. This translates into CASRGGMTDGYTF.

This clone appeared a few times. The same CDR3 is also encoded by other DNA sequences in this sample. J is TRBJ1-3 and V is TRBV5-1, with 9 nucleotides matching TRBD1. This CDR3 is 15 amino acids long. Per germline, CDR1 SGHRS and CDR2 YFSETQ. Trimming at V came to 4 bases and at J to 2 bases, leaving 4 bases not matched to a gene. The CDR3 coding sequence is TGCGCCAGCAGCAAGGGGACAGGGCCTGGAAACACCATATATTTT. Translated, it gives CASSKGTGPGNTIYF.

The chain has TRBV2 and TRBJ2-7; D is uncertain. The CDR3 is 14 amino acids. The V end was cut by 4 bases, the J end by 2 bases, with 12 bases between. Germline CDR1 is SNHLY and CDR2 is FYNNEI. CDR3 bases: TGTGCCAGCAGTGTATTAGTCGGTACCTACGAGCAGTACTTC. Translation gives CASSVLVGTYEQYF.

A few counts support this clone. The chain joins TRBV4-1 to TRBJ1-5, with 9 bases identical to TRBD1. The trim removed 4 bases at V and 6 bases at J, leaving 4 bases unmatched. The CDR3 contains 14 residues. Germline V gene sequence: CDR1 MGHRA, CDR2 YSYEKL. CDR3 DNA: TGCGCCAGCAGCCCAGGGACAGGGCTTCAGCCCCAGCATTTT. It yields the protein CASSPGTGLQPQHF.

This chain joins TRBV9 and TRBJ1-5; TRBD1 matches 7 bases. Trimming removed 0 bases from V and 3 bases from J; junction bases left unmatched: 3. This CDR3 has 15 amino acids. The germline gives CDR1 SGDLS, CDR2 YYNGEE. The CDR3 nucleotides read TGTGCCAGCAGCGTAGCTGGGACAGACAATCAGCCCCAGCATTTT. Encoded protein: CASSVAGTDNQPQHF.

CDR3 sequence: CASRKDRVLYEQYF. CDR3 DNA sequence: TGTGCCAGCAGAAAGGACAGGGTGCTCTACGAGCAGTACTTC. The J gene is TRBJ2-7, the V gene TRBV6-5; 8 bases are shared with TRBD1. V dropped 6 bases and J dropped 3; count of bases not matched to a gene: 7. The germline V gene encodes CDR1 MNHEY and CDR2 SVGAGI. The CDR3 consists of 14 residues.

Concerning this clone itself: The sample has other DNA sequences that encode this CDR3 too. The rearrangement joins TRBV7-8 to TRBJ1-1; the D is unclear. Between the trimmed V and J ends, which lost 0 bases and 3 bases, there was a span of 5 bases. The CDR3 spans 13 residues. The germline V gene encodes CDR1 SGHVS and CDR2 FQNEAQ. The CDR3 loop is CASSLAGYTEAFF. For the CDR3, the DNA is TGTGCCAGCAGCTTAGCTGGGTACACTGAAGCTTTCTTT.

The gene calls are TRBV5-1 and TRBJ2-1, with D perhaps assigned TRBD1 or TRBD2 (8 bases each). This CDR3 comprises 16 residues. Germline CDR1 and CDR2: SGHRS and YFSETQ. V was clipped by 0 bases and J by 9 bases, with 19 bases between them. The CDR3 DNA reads TGCGCCAGCAGCTTGGCAGCGGGGGCAGGGGGCGGTGAGCAGTTCTTC. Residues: CASSLAAGAGGGEQFF.

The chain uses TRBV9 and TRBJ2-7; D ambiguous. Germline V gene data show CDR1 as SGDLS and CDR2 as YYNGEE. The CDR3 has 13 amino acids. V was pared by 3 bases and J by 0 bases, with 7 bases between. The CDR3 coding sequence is TGTGCCAGCAGCGCGACGGACTCCTACGAGCAGTACTTC. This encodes CASSATDSYEQYF. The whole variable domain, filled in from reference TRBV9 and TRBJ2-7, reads DSGVTQTPKHLITATGQRVTLRCSPRSGDLSVYWYQQSLDQGLQFLIQYYNGEERAKGNILERFSAQQFPDLHSELNLSSLELGDSALYFCASSATDSYEQYFGPGTRLTVT.

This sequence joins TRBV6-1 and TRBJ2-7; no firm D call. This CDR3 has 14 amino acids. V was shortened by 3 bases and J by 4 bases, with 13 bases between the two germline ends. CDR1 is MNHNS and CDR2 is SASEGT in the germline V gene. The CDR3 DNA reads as TGTGCCAGCAGTGACGGTGGATATTTTTACGAGCAGTACTTC. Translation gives CASSDGGYFYEQYF.

CDR3 in DNA: TGCGCCAGCAGCCAAGGGACAGCATACTCCTACGAGCAGTACTTC. Translating gives CASSQGTAYSYEQYF. The chain links TRBV4-1 to TRBJ2-7, with a weak D call TRBD1 (6 bases). V dropped 1 base and J dropped 0 bases, with 10 bases sitting between them. This CDR3 contains 15 residues. Germline V CDR1 and CDR2: MGHRA, YSYEKL.

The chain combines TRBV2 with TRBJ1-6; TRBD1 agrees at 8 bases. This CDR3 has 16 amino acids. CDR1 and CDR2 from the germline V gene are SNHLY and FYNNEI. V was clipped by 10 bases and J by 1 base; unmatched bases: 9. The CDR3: CATETGGESYNSPLHF. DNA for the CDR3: TGTGCCACCGAAACAGGGGGGGAGTCCTATAATTCACCCCTCCACTTT.

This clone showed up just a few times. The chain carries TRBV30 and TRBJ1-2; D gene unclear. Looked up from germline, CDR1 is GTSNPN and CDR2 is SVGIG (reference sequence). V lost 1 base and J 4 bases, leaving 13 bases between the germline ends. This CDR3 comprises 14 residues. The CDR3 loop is CAWSESRPGYGYTF. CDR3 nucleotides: TGTGCCTGGAGTGAGTCCCGGCCGGGCTATGGCTACACCTTC.

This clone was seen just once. The CDR3 region is CASSPRLEETQYF. The CDR3 DNA reads as TGTGCCAGCTCACCTCGACTAGAAGAGACCCAGTACTTC. The V gene is TRBV18, the J gene TRBJ2-5, with a weak D call TRBD2 (6 bases). CDR3 size: 13 residues. CDR1 KGHSH and CDR2 LQKENI come from the germline V gene. With 3 bases removed from V and 3 bases from J, the gap between germline ends came to 8 bases.

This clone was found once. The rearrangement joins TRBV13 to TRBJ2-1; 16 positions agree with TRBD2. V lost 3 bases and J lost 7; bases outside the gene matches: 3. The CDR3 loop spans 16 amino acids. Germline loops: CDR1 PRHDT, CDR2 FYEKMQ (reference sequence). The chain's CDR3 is CASSFGTSGGVNEQFF. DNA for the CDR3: TGTGCCAGCAGCTTTGGGACTAGCGGGGGGGTGAATGAGCAGTTCTTC.